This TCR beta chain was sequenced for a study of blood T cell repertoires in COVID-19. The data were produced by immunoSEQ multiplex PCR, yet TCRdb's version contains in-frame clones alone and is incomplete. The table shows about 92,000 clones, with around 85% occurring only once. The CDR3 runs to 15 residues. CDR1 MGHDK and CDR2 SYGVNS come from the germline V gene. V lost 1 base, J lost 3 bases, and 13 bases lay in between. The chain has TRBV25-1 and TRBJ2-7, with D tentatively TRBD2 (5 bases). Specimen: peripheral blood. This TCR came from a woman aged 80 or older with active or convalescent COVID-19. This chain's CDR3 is CASSESSFLDYEQYF. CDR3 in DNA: TGTGCCAGCAGTGAATCTAGCTTCCTAGACTACGAGCAGTACTTC.